This TCR beta chain was captured in a study of T-cell reconstitution after alpha-beta-depleted transplantation in children. From germline, CDR1 is SGHAT and CDR2 FQNNGV. The V gene end was trimmed by 2 bases and the J gene end by 1 base; junction bases not matched to a gene: 2. This CDR3 spans 15 amino acids. Preparing the TCRbeta library involved the use of unique molecular identifiers. TCRdb called the PCR reads again in MiXCR, with one record for every CDR3 protein. The sample has a few hundred thousand distinct CDR3 sequences; around a tenth are singletons. This clonotype was counted a few times. The input for sequencing was PBMCs from the stem cell graft donor, taken from the stem cell graft. The sequence was collected from a human donor who donated a stem cell graft to a child with acute lymphoblastic leukemia. V is TRBV11-2 and J is TRBJ2-7, with TRBD2 matching over 10 bases. The CDR3 sequence is CASSLFSGGSYEQYF. DNA of the CDR3: TGTGCCAGCAGCTTATTTAGCGGGGGGTCCTACGAGCAGTACTTC.